This is a list of T cell receptor beta chains from one sample in a study of immune evolution from preneoplasia to lung adenocarcinoma. The table came from immunoSEQ multiplex PCR; TCRdb's copy has only in-frame clones and leaves some out. The sample includes about 12,000 clones, approximately 87% of them seen just once. Source material: FFPE tissue from an adenomatous hyperplasia lung lesion. These receptors originate from a person aged 50-75 years with lung adenocarcinoma. Both conserved end residues are part of each CDR3. Each record gives: J gene, D gene, V gene, clone size, CDR3 protein, CDR3 DNA. D genes are given only for firm matches. Only part of the rows carry a size: once, few, many, or a class if the clone is expanded.

j_gene: TRBJ2-1; d_gene: TRBD1; v_gene: TRBV18; abundance: .; CDR3aa: CASSMGQSYNEQFF; CDR3nt: TGTGCCAGCTCGATGGGACAGTCCTACAATGAGCAGTTCTTC
j_gene: TRBJ1-5; d_gene: .; v_gene: TRBV4-1; abundance: medium-sized; CDR3aa: CASSQDDSNQPQHF; CDR3nt: TGCGCCAGCAGCCAAGATGATAGCAATCAGCCCCAGCATTTT
j_gene: TRBJ2-7; d_gene: .; v_gene: TRBV6-1; abundance: once; CDR3aa: CASSQVGYGEQYF; CDR3nt: TGTGCCAGCAGTCAAGTGGGGTACGGCGAGCAGTACTTC
j_gene: TRBJ2-2; d_gene: TRBD1; v_gene: TRBV25-1; abundance: .; CDR3aa: CASSDRRQGREHRGAVF; CDR3nt: TGTGCCAGCAGTGATCGGCGACAGGGAAGGGAACACCGGGGAGCTGTTTTT
j_gene: TRBJ1-2; d_gene: .; v_gene: TRBV6-5; abundance: .; CDR3aa: CASSSRTPYGYTF; CDR3nt: TGTGCCAGCAGTTCCAGGACTCCCTATGGCTACACCTTC
j_gene: TRBJ1-2; d_gene: .; v_gene: TRBV6-5; abundance: .; CDR3aa: CASSYGGQPYGYTF; CDR3nt: TGTGCCAGCAGTTACGGAGGGCAGCCCTATGGCTACACCTTC
j_gene: TRBJ1-3; d_gene: .; v_gene: TRBV30; abundance: .; CDR3aa: CAWSYLSGNTIYF; CDR3nt: TGTGCCTGGAGTTACCTGTCTGGAAACACCATATATTTT
j_gene: TRBJ1-2; d_gene: TRBD1; v_gene: TRBV29-1; abundance: .; CDR3aa: CSVEPPGQTNYGYTF; CDR3nt: TGCAGCGTCGAACCCCCGGGACAGACTAACTATGGCTACACCTTC
j_gene: TRBJ1-2; d_gene: .; v_gene: TRBV19; abundance: .; CDR3aa: CASSKQGGYGYTF; CDR3nt: TGTGCCAGTAGTAAACAGGGAGGCTATGGCTACACCTTC
j_gene: TRBJ2-3; d_gene: .; v_gene: TRBV7-9; abundance: .; CDR3aa: CASSYQTSTDTQYF; CDR3nt: TGTGCCAGCAGTTACCAGACTAGCACAGATACGCAGTATTTT
j_gene: TRBJ1-2; d_gene: TRBD1; v_gene: TRBV28; abundance: .; CDR3aa: CASSSPGQGYGYTF; CDR3nt: TGTGCCAGCAGTTCGCCGGGACAGGGCTATGGCTACACCTTC
j_gene: TRBJ1-5; d_gene: TRBD1; v_gene: TRBV2; abundance: .; CDR3aa: CASSQDRGMWQPQHF; CDR3nt: TGTGCCAGCAGTCAGGACAGGGGAATGTGGCAGCCCCAGCATTTT
j_gene: TRBJ1-2; d_gene: TRBD1; v_gene: TRBV9; abundance: .; CDR3aa: CASTSRDRGVYGYTF; CDR3nt: TGTGCCAGCACCTCACGGGACAGGGGGGTCTATGGCTACACCTTC
j_gene: TRBJ1-1; d_gene: .; v_gene: TRBV4-1; abundance: .; CDR3aa: CASTKIFRGMNTEAFF; CDR3nt: TGCGCCAGCACCAAGATATTCCGGGGGATGAACACTGAAGCTTTCTTT